This T cell receptor (beta chain) appears in the sequencing data of a study of siplizumab effects on memory and regulatory T cells. Cells that made up the mixed lymphocyte reaction were cocultured at 37°C for over 5 days. Here immunoSEQ multiplex PCR was the method, and the copy in TCRdb shows in-frame clones only, minus some. The sample lists 10,000 or so clones, roughly 46% seen once, with about 20% in the top ten. Trimming shortened V by 7 bases and J by 4 bases, and 11 bases separated the two germline ends. This CDR3 has 13 amino acids. In germline, CDR1 is LNHDA, CDR2 SQIVND (reference sequence). This clone was seen only a few times. The antigen is undetermined.

This receptor was obtained from a human donor in good health; the cells came from an allogeneic mixed lymphocyte reaction. The chain recombines TRBV19 with TRBJ1-5; D is undetermined. The sequencing sample was made of CFSE-low (dividing) CD4+ T cells sorted from an allogeneic mixed lymphocyte reaction. CDR3 coding DNA: TGTGCCAGTAACGCAGGTTGGAATCAGCCCCAGCATTTT. Its protein product is CASNAGWNQPQHF.